These 19 T cell receptor beta chains came from one sample sequenced in a study of shared clonotypes between healthy human individuals. Sequenced by immunoSEQ multiplex PCR; TCRdb stores in-frame clones only, minus some. Altogether 1.5 million to 2.5 million clones are present, about 95% being singletons, with the ten largest covering 1.2%. Selected positively for CCR7 and CD45RO-negative, naive CD8 cells excluded terminally differentiated effector memory CD45RA+ cells. The specimen sequenced was naive CD8+ T cells sorted from blood. The receptors come from a man between 18 and 29 years old in good health.

The rearrangement uses TRBV7-9 and TRBJ2-5; weak D call: TRBD2 (7 bases). The CDR3 runs 14 residues. The V end lost 5 bases, the J end lost 4 bases, and 14 bases lay between the germline ends. The germline CDR1 and CDR2 sequences are SEHNR and FQNEAQ (reference sequence). The CDR3 spells CASSPEGGRETQYF. DNA for the CDR3: TGTGCCAGCAGCCCTGAGGGGGGGCGAGAGACCCAGTACTTC.

The chain combines TRBV4-1 with TRBJ2-3; 12 nucleotides align to TRBD2. J lost 6 bases, V lost 3 bases, and 4 bases had no gene match. Germline assignment: CDR1 MGHRA and CDR2 YSYEKL. The CDR3 extends over 15 amino acids. CDR3 residues: CASSHTSGGYDTQYF. Written as DNA, the CDR3 is TGCGCCAGCAGCCACACTAGCGGGGGGTACGATACGCAGTATTTT.

V and J are TRBV28 and TRBJ1-2; D unclear. The V and J ends lost 2 bases and 4 bases respectively, with 8 bases between them. The V gene's germline CDR1 is MDHEN and CDR2 SYDVKM. The CDR3 covers 13 residues. DNA of the CDR3: TGTGCCAGCAGTTTAAACAAATCCTATGGCTACACCTTC. This gives the protein CASSLNKSYGYTF.

The chain uses TRBV7-8 and TRBJ2-5; TRBD1 might be the D (6 bases). The CDR3 extends over 15 amino acids. CDR1 is SGHVS, CDR2 FQNEAQ, per germline. V lost 0 bases and J lost 0, with 8 bases in between. The CDR3 is CASSLARTDQETQYF. For the CDR3, the DNA is TGTGCCAGCAGCTTAGCAAGGACAGACCAAGAGACCCAGTACTTC.

V usage is TRBV9 and J usage is TRBJ2-2; 7 bases are shared with TRBD2. The CDR3 has 16 amino acids. The J segment lost 3 bases and the V segment lost 4 bases, leaving 9 bases of the junction unmatched. Germline CDR1 SGDLS, CDR2 YYNGEE. The CDR3 DNA reads TGTGCCAGCAGCAAGACTAGCCCAGTGGACACCGGGGAGCTGTTTTTT. Its protein is CASSKTSPVDTGELFF.

This clone appeared a single time. V is TRBV28 and J is TRBJ2-7, with 7 bases matching TRBD1. The CDR3 totals 15 residues. Losses at the gene ends were 3 bases for V and 1 base for J; bases not matched to a gene: 6. Germline V lookup: CDR1 MDHEN, CDR2 SYDVKM. In DNA, the CDR3 is TGTGCCAGCAGTTTTGGGACAGATGTTTCCTACGAGCAGTACTTC. It translates to CASSFGTDVSYEQYF.

The chain carries TRBV19 and TRBJ1-6; a possible D gene is TRBD1 (6 bases). V was trimmed by 5 bases and J by 0 bases, leaving 11 bases between them. The CDR3 contains 16 residues. Per the germline V gene, CDR1 is LNHDA and CDR2 is SQIVND (reference sequence). In DNA, the CDR3 is TGTGCCAGTAGTTCCGGACAGAGCTCCTATAATTCACCCCTCCACTTT. Translation gives CASSSGQSSYNSPLHF.

The gene calls are TRBV25-1 and TRBJ1-1; weak D call: TRBD1 (5 bases). The CDR3 totals 13 residues. The germline V and J ends were trimmed by 4 bases and 6 bases, with 12 bases remaining between them. Per germline, CDR1 MGHDK and CDR2 SYGVNS. The chain's CDR3 is CASSGGGTAEAFF. The CDR3 coding sequence is TGTGCCAGCAGTGGGGGAGGGACGGCTGAAGCTTTCTTT.

There are a few counts of this clone. In the same sample, other DNA sequences code for this CDR3. This chain connects TRBV4-1 to TRBJ2-7, with TRBD2 identical over 7 bases. CDR3 length equals 13 residues. Per the germline V gene, CDR1 is MGHRA and CDR2 is YSYEKL. Trimming took 1 base from V and 3 from J; bases not matched to a gene: 0. CDR3 in DNA: TGCGCCAGCAGCCAAGGGGGGGGCTACGAGCAGTACTTC. Translation gives CASSQGGGYEQYF.

V usage is TRBV10-2 and J usage is TRBJ2-1; possible D gene TRBD2, 5 bases. The CDR3 is made up of 16 amino acids. Per germline, CDR1 WSHSY and CDR2 SAAADI. V lost 2 bases, J lost 6 bases, and 17 bases lay in between. The CDR3, as DNA: TGCGCCAGCAGTGAGGCGGCTAGCTTCTCGGGCAATGAGCAGTTCTTC. This gives the protein CASSEAASFSGNEQFF.

The V gene is TRBV11-2, the J gene TRBJ2-3; TRBD1 agrees at 7 bases. Trimming took 1 base from V and 6 from J; bases not matched to a gene: 7. Looked up from germline, CDR1 is SGHAT and CDR2 is FQNNGV. There are 15 residues in the CDR3. The CDR3: CASSLAGQVPDTQYF. Here the CDR3 DNA reads TGTGCCAGCAGCTTAGCCGGACAGGTCCCCGATACGCAGTATTTT.

V is TRBV7-9 and J is TRBJ2-5, with D perhaps matching TRBD1 (5 bases). Germline V gives CDR1 SEHNR, CDR2 FQNEAQ (reference sequence). Trimming removed 4 bases from V and 3 bases from J, with 9 bases in between. The CDR3 runs 13 residues. DNA for the CDR3: TGTGCCAGCAGCTACACACAGGAAGAGACCCAGTACTTC. This sequence encodes CASSYTQEETQYF.

Note on this clone: Additional DNA sequences in this sample encode the identical CDR3. The rearrangement uses TRBV4-3 and TRBJ2-1; TRBD2 agrees at 9 bases. The CDR3 covers 16 residues. V shed 0 bases and J 4 bases; nucleotides not matched to a gene: 4. The germline V gene encodes CDR1 LGHNA and CDR2 YSLEER. CDR3 sequence: CASSQDQGLAYNEQFF. The CDR3 nucleotides read TGCGCCAGCAGCCAAGATCAGGGACTAGCATACAATGAGCAGTTCTTC.

This clone appeared a single time. The J gene is TRBJ2-3, the V gene TRBV6-5; tentative D call: TRBD1 (5 bases). V gave up 5 bases and J gave up 2 bases, with 14 bases separating them. Germline V gene data show CDR1 as MNHEY and CDR2 as SVGAGI. CDR3 length: 15 residues. DNA of the CDR3: TGTGCCAGCAGTATGGACGGCAGGGCCACAGATACGCAGTATTTT. Translated: CASSMDGRATDTQYF.

The chain is built from TRBV7-9 and TRBJ2-1; TRBD1 is a possible D gene (6 bases). In germline, CDR1 is SEHNR, CDR2 FQNEAQ (reference sequence). V lost 1 base, J lost 5 bases, and 12 bases lay in between. The CDR3 is 15 amino acids. CDR3 loop: CASSLGQGFHNEQFF. CDR3 DNA sequence: TGTGCCAGCAGCTTAGGGCAGGGGTTCCACAATGAGCAGTTCTTC. The full variable domain, with the rest looked up from reference TRBV7-9 and TRBJ2-1, is DTGVSQNPRHKITKRGQNVTFRCDPISEHNRLYWYRQTLGQGPEFLTYFQNEAQLEKSRLLSDRFSAERPKGSFSTLEIQRTEQGDSAMYLCASSLGQGFHNEQFFGPGTRLTVL.

The chain has TRBV21-1 and TRBJ2-2; TRBD2, the table's D call, lacks a check against the DNA. TRBV21-1 is shown as a pseudogene. This CDR3 spans 21 amino acids. The CDR3 coding sequence is TGTGCCAGCAGCTCCATAGGGCGACTAGCGGGAGGGCCGGCGGACACCGGGGAGCTGTTTTTT. Residues: CASSSIGRLAGGPADTGELFF.

The chain combines TRBV7-2 with TRBJ2-7; 7 positions match TRBD1. Germline values: CDR1 SGHTA, CDR2 FQGNSA. V lost 2 bases, J lost 6 bases, and 7 bases stayed unmatched. There are 14 residues in the CDR3. The CDR3: CASSLIGQASEQYF. The DNA of the CDR3 is TGTGCCAGCAGCTTAATCGGACAGGCAAGCGAGCAGTACTTC.

The chain carries TRBV5-5 and TRBJ1-2; no firm D call. Germline values: CDR1 SGHKS, CDR2 YYEKEE (reference sequence). This CDR3 spans 15 amino acids. V lost 4 bases and J 8 bases, leaving 21 bases between the germline ends. The CDR3 DNA reads as TGTGCCAGCAGCCGACTTTCAGGTGGCCTAATGGGCTACACCTTC. Its translation is CASSRLSGGLMGYTF.

V gene TRBV2 combines with J gene TRBJ2-7; 7 bases agree with TRBD1. This CDR3 region has 13 residues. Germline lookup yields CDR1 SNHLY and CDR2 FYNNEI. Unmatched junction bases numbered 2, after V lost 4 bases and J lost 2 bases. The CDR3 loop is CASSVDRAYEQYF. The CDR3 nucleotides are TGTGCCAGCAGTGTAGACAGGGCCTACGAGCAGTACTTC.